This TCR beta chain was retrieved from a study of cytomegalovirus exposure and HLA in healthy donors. Findings and caveats of the study: Researchers reported in a later analysis that common viral pathogens appeared linked to several top clusters. Confirmation in vitro established that a few CMV-associated chains were specific for CMV antigens. A cluster of highly shared sequence variants was likely a sequencing artifact.

As regards this clone: What it binds is unknown.

PCR was performed using 60 Vbeta and 13 Jbeta primers. This table comes from immunoSEQ multiplex PCR, and its TCRdb copy is limited to in-frame clones, with some not included. The table has approximately 190,000 clones, 82% seen once; the top ten hold approximately 0.092%. The source of this sequence is a boy younger than 10 in good health and CMV-seronegative. Sequenced material: PBMCs.

In DNA, the CDR3 is TGTGCCAGTAAGGATCAGGGGGTGGTTGCCACTGAAGCTTTCTTT. This sequence encodes CASKDQGVVATEAFF. The genes are TRBV19 and TRBJ1-1; 7 nucleotides align to TRBD1. CDR1 is LNHDA and CDR2 is SQIVND in the germline V gene (reference sequence). CDR3 length equals 15 residues. V dropped 7 bases and J dropped 4; count of bases not matched to a gene: 12.